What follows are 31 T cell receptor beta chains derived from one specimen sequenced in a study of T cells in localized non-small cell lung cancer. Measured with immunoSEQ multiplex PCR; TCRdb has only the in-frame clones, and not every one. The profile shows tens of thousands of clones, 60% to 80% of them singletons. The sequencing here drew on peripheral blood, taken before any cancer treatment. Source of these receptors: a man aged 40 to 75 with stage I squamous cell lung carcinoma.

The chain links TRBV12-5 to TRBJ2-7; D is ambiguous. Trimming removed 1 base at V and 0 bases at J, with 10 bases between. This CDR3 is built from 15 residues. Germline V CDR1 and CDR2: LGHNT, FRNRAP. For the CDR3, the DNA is TGTGCTAGTGGTTTGGGGTCATCGAACTCCTACGAGCAGTACTTC. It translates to CASGLGSSNSYEQYF. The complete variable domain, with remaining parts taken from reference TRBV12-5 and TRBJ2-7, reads DARVTQTPRHKVTEMGQEVTMRCQPILGHNTVFWYRQTMMQGLELLAYFRNRAPLDDSGMPKDRFSAEMPDATLATLKIQPSEPRDSAVYFCASGLGSSNSYEQYFGPGTRLTVT.

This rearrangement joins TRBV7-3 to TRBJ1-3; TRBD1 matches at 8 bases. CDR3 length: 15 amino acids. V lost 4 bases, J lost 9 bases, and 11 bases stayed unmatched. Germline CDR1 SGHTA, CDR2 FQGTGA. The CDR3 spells CASSSTSGQGGTIYF. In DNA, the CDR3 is TGTGCCAGCAGCTCGACGAGCGGACAGGGCGGCACCATATATTTT.

For the CDR3, the DNA is TGTGCCAGTGGACGTTACTCTGGGGCCAACGTCCTGACTTTC. This sequence encodes CASGRYSGANVLTF. The J gene is TRBJ2-6, the V gene TRBV6-5, with D unclear. V was clipped by 9 bases and J by 0 bases, with 9 bases between them. This CDR3 spans 14 amino acids. Germline V gives CDR1 MNHEY, CDR2 SVGAGI.

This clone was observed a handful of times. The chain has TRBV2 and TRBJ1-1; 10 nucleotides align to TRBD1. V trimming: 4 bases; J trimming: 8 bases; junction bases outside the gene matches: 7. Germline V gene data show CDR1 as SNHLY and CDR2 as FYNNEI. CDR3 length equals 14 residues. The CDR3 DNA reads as TGTGCCAGCAGTGTGAGACAGGGGGCCTTAGAAGCTTTCTTT. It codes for CASSVRQGALEAFF.

The CDR3 spells CASRVQGISYEQYF. CDR3 DNA: TGTGCCAGCAGGGTACAGGGTATTAGCTACGAGCAGTACTTC. The rearrangement joins TRBV28 to TRBJ2-7, with a weak D call TRBD1 (6 bases). The V and J ends lost 6 bases and 3 bases respectively, with 15 bases between them. The CDR3 loop spans 14 amino acids. Germline-derived CDR1 and CDR2 are MDHEN and SYDVKM.

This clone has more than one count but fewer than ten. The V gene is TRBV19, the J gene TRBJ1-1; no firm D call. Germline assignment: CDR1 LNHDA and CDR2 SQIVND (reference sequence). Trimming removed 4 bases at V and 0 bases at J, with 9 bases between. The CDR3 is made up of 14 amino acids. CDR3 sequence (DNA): TGTGCCAGTAGTAAATGGGCGGTGAACACTGAAGCTTTCTTT. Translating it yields CASSKWAVNTEAFF.

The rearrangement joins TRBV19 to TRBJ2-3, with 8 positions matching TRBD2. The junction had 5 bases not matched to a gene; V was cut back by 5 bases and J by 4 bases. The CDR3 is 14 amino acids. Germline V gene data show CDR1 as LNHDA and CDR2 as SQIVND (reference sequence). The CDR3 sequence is CASSESGGADTQYF. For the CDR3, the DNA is TGTGCCAGTAGTGAGAGCGGGGGCGCAGATACGCAGTATTTT.

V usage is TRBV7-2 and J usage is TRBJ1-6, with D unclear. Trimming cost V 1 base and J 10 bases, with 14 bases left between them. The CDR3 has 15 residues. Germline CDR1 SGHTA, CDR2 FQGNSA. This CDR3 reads CASSLGSTAGSPLHF. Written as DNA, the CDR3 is TGTGCCAGCAGCTTAGGGTCGACCGCGGGGTCACCCCTCCACTTT.

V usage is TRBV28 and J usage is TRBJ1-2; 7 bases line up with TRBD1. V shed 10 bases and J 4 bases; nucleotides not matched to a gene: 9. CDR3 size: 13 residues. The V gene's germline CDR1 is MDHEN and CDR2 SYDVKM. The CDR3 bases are TGTGCCACCTGGGACAGCAGCTTCTATGGCTACACCTTC. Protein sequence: CATWDSSFYGYTF.

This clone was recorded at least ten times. DNA of the CDR3: TGTGCCAGCAGCCCCGGACAGGGGAATCAGCCCCAGCATTTT. Protein product: CASSPGQGNQPQHF. V gene TRBV28 combines with J gene TRBJ1-5; 9 bases agree with TRBD1. The germline gives CDR1 MDHEN, CDR2 SYDVKM. V lost 6 bases, J lost 4 bases, and 4 bases stayed unmatched. The CDR3 totals 14 residues.

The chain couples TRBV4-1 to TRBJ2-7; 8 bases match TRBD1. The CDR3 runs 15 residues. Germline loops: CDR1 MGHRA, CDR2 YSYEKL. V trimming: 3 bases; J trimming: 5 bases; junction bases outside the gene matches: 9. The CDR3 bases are TGCGCCAGCAGCCACACCGGGACAGGTTGGGACGAGCAGTACTTC. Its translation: CASSHTGTGWDEQYF.

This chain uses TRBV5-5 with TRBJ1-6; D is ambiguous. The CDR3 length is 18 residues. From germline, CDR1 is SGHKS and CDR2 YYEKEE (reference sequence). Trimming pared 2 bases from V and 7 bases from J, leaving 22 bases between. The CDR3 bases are TGTGCCAGCAGCTTATTTGTTTTAGGCGCCTATATCAATTCACCCCTCCACTTT. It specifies CASSLFVLGAYINSPLHF.

DNA of the CDR3: TGTGCCAGCACCTACCAGGGGGCGCGTAATTCACCCCTCCACTTT. The encoded protein is CASTYQGARNSPLHF. The chain has TRBV28 and TRBJ1-6; 8 positions match TRBD1. Germline CDR1 is MDHEN and CDR2 is SYDVKM. Germline trimming cut 7 bases from V and 6 bases from J; bases unmatched to any gene: 8. The CDR3 is 15 amino acids. Full variable domain (outside the CDR3, taken from reference TRBV28 and TRBJ1-6): DVKVTQSSRYLVKRTGEKVFLECVQDMDHENMFWYRQDPGLGLRLIYFSYDVKMKEKGDIPEGYSVSREKKERFSLILESASTNQTSMYLCASTYQGARNSPLHFGNGTRLTVT.

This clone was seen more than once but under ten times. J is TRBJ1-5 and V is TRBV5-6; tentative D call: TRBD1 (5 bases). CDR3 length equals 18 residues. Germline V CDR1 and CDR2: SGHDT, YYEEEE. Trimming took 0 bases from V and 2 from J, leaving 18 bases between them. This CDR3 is CASSLAWGEEYGNQPQHF. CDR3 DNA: TGTGCCAGCAGCTTGGCTTGGGGGGAGGAATATGGCAATCAGCCCCAGCATTTT.

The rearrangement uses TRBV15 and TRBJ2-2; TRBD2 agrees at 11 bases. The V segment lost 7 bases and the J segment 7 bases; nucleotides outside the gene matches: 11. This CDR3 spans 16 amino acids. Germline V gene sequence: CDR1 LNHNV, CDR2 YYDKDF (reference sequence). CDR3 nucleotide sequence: TGTGCCACCACCCCCCGGCTAGCGGGGGGTAGCGGGGAGCTGTTTTTT. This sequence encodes CATTPRLAGGSGELFF.

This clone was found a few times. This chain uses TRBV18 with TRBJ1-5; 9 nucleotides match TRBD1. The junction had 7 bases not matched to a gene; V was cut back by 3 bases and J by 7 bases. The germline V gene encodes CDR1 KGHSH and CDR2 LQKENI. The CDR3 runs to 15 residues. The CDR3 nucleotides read TGTGCCAGCTCACCGGACCGGGACAGGGTCCAGCCCCAGCATTTT. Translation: CASSPDRDRVQPQHF.

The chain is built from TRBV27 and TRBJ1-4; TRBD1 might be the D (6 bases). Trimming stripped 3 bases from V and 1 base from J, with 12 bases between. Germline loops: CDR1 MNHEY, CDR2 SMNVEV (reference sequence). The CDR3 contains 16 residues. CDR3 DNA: TGTGCCAGCAGTTTGACAGGCTTTGTAACTAATGAAAAACTGTTTTTT. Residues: CASSLTGFVTNEKLFF.

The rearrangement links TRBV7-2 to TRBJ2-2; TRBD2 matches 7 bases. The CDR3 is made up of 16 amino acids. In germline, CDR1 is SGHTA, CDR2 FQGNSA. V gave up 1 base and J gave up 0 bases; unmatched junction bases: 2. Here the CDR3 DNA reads TGTGCCAGCAGCTTAGAGCGGGGCCCGAACACCGGGGAGCTGTTTTTT. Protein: CASSLERGPNTGELFF.

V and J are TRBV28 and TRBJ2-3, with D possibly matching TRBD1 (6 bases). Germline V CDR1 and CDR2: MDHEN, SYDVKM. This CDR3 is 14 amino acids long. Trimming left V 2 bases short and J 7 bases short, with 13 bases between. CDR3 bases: TGTGCCAGCAGTTTACCCCTCGGACAGCATACGCAGTATTTT. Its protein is CASSLPLGQHTQYF.

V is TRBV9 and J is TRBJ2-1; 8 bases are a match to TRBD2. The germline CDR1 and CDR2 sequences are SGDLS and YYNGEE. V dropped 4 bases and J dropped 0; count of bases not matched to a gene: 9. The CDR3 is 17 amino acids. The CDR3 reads CASSFTSGPSSYNEQFF. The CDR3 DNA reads TGTGCCAGCAGCTTCACTAGCGGCCCCAGCTCCTACAATGAGCAGTTCTTC. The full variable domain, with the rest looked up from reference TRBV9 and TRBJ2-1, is DSGVTQTPKHLITATGQRVTLRCSPRSGDLSVYWYQQSLDQGLQFLIQYYNGEERAKGNILERFSAQQFPDLHSELNLSSLELGDSALYFCASSFTSGPSSYNEQFFGPGTRLTVL.

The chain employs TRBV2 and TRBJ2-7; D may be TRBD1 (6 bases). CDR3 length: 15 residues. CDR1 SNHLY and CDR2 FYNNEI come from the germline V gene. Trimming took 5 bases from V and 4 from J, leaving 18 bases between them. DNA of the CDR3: TGTGCCAGCAGTTGGGGCCAGGGGCGAACTTACGAGCAGTACTTC. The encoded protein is CASSWGQGRTYEQYF.

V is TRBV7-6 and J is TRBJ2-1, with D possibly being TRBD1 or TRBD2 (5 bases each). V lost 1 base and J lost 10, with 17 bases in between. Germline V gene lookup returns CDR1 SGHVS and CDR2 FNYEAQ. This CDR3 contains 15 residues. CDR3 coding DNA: TGTGCCAGCAGCTTAGTAGCCAGAGGCAGGGACGAGCAGTTCTTC. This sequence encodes CASSLVARGRDEQFF. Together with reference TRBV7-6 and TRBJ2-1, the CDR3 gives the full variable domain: GAGVSQSPRYKVTKRGQDVALRCDPISGHVSLYWYRQALGQGPEFLTYFNYEAQQDKSGLPNDRFSAERPEGSISTLTIQRTEQRDSAMYRCASSLVARGRDEQFFGPGTRLTVL.

This CDR3 reads CASSLNAGNTEAFF. DNA for the CDR3: TGTGCCAGCAGCTTAAACGCGGGAAACACTGAAGCTTTCTTT. This sequence joins TRBV7-9 and TRBJ1-1; D remains unclear. Deletions cut 2 bases from V and 2 bases from J, with 9 bases between. The CDR3 is made up of 14 amino acids. In germline, CDR1 is SEHNR, CDR2 FQNEAQ (reference sequence).

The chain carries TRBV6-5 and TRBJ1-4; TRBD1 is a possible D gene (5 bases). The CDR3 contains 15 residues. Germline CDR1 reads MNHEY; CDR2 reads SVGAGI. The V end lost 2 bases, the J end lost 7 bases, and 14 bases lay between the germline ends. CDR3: CASSYQGAAGEKLFF. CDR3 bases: TGTGCCAGCAGTTACCAGGGAGCCGCGGGTGAAAAACTGTTTTTT.

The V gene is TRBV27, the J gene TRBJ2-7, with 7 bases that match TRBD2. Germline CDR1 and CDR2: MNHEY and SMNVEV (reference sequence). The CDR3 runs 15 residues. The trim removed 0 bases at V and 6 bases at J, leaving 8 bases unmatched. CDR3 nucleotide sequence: TGTGCCAGCAGTTTATCTATCAGCGGGACCCTCGAGCAGTACTTC. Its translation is CASSLSISGTLEQYF.

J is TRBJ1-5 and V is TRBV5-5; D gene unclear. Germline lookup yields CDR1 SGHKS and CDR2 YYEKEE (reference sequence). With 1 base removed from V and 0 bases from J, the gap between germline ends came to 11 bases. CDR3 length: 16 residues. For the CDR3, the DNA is TGTGCCAGCAGCTTGATGGTCACAGCTAGCAATCAGCCCCAGCATTTT. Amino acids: CASSLMVTASNQPQHF.

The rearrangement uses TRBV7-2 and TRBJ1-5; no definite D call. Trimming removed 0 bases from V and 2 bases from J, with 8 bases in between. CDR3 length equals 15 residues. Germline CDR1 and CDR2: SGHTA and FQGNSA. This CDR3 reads CASSLAFGGNQPQHF. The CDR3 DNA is TGTGCCAGCAGCTTAGCGTTCGGGGGCAATCAGCCCCAGCATTTT. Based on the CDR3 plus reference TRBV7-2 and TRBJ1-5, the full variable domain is GAGVSQSPSNKVTEKGKDVELRCDPISGHTALYWYRQSLGQGLEFLIYFQGNSAPDKSGLPSDRFSAERTGGSVSTLTIQRTQQEDSAVYLCASSLAFGGNQPQHFGDGTRLSIL.

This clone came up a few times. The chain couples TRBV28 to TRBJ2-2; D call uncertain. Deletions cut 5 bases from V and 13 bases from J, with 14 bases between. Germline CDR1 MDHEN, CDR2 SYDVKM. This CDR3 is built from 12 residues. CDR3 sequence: CASSTTGQRLFF. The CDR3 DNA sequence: TGTGCCAGCAGTACTACCGGGCAGAGGCTGTTTTTT.

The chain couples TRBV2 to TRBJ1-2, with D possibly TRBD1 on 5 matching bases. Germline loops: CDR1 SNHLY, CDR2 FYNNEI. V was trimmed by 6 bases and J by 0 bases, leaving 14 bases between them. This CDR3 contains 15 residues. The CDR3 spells CASSPRESANYGYTF. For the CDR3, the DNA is TGTGCCAGCAGCCCCAGGGAGAGTGCTAACTATGGCTACACCTTC. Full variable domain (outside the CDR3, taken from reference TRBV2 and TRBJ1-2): EPEVTQTPSHQVTQMGQEVILRCVPISNHLYFYWYRQILGQKVEFLVSFYNNEISEKSEIFDDQFSVERPDGSNFTLKIRSTKLEDSAMYFCASSPRESANYGYTFGSGTRLTVV.

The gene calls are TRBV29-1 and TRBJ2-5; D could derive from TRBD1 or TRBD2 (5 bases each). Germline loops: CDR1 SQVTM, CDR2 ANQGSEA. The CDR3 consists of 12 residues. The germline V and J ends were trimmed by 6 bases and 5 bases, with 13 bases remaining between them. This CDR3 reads CSVIIREETQYF. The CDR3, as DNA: TGCAGCGTCATAATCAGGGAGGAGACCCAGTACTTC.

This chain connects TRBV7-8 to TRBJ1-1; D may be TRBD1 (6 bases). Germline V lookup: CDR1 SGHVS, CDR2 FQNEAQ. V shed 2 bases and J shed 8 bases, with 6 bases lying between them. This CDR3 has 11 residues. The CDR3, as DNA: TGTGCCAGCAGCTTACAGGGGGAAGCTTTCTTT. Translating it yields CASSLQGEAFF.